The 5 T cell receptor beta chains reported below all come from one sample, sequenced in a study of cytomegalovirus exposure and HLA in healthy donors. A multiplex PCR was run with 60 Vbeta primers and 13 Jbeta primers. The data were produced by immunoSEQ multiplex PCR, yet TCRdb's version contains in-frame clones alone and is incomplete. In the table there are approximately 170,000 clones, around 84% of which are singletons. Input material: PBMCs. These receptors all stem from a man aged 25 to 45 in good health and CMV-seropositive.

The CDR3 region has the DNA TGTGCCAGCAGCCAGACGCCGGGACTAGTATATGGCGAGCAGTACTTC. It is translated as CASSQTPGLVYGEQYF. J is TRBJ2-7 and V is TRBV7-6; 8 bases agree with TRBD2. CDR1 and CDR2 (germline): SGHVS, FNYEAQ. The J segment lost 6 bases and the V segment lost 5 bases, leaving 15 bases of the junction unmatched. This CDR3 comprises 16 residues. The full variable domain, rest sourced from reference TRBV7-6 and TRBJ2-7, is GAGVSQSPRYKVTKRGQDVALRCDPISGHVSLYWYRQALGQGPEFLTYFNYEAQQDKSGLPNDRFSAERPEGSISTLTIQRTEQRDSAMYRCASSQTPGLVYGEQYFGPGTRLTVT.

The chain employs TRBV19 and TRBJ2-3, with 8 bases lining up with TRBD1. Trimming cost V 4 bases and J 6 bases; bases outside gene matches: 6. CDR3 length: 14 residues. The germline V gene has CDR1 LNHDA and CDR2 SQIVND (reference sequence). The CDR3 loop reads CASSTQGAPDTQYF. The CDR3, as DNA: TGTGCCAGTAGTACCCAGGGGGCACCCGATACGCAGTATTTT.

The rearrangement uses TRBV6-5 and TRBJ2-3, with 7 bases identical to TRBD2. V shed 1 base, J shed 4 bases, and the junction held 5 bases outside the gene matches. CDR1 and CDR2 (germline): MNHEY, SVGAGI. The CDR3 runs to 15 residues. The chain's CDR3 is CASSYYPGGSDTQYF. Here the CDR3 DNA reads TGTGCCAGCAGTTACTACCCGGGAGGTTCAGATACGCAGTATTTT.

This chain uses TRBV7-9 with TRBJ2-1; 9 bases are shared with TRBD2. Germline loops: CDR1 SEHNR, CDR2 FQNEAQ (reference sequence). Losses at the gene ends were 5 bases for V and 4 bases for J; bases not matched to a gene: 9. The CDR3 extends over 16 amino acids. The CDR3 loop is CASSPRPSGDYNEQFF. In DNA form, the CDR3 reads TGTGCCAGCAGCCCAAGGCCTAGCGGGGATTACAATGAGCAGTTCTTC.

This chain joins TRBV6-6 and TRBJ2-7; TRBD2 is a possible D gene (5 bases). Trimming left V 5 bases short and J 3 bases short, with 17 bases between. Germline V CDR1 and CDR2: MNHNY, SVGAGI (reference sequence). The CDR3 totals 15 residues. The CDR3 region is CASSPFGELLYEQYF. The CDR3 nucleotides are TGTGCCAGCAGTCCGTTCGGGGAACTCCTCTACGAGCAGTACTTC.